The next 6 T cell receptor beta chains were all read from a single sample in a study of cytomegalovirus exposure and HLA in healthy donors. Method: immunoSEQ multiplex PCR; TCRdb's copy keeps in-frame clones and lacks some. The sample shows 300,000 or so clones, 88% of them seen only once. Sequenced material: PBMCs. These receptor sequences come from a man aged 25-45 years in good health and CMV-seronegative.

The genes are TRBV5-6 and TRBJ2-4; 9 nucleotides match TRBD1. This CDR3 is 14 amino acids long. J lost 6 bases, V lost 4 bases, and 5 bases had no gene match. CDR1 and CDR2 (germline): SGHDT, YYEEEE. The CDR3 region is CASSTGQGGNIQYF. The CDR3 nucleotides are TGTGCCAGCAGCACGGGACAGGGTGGAAACATTCAGTACTTC.

The chain employs TRBV6-6 and TRBJ1-1; tentatively, D is TRBD1 (6 bases). The CDR3 is 14 residues long. Germline CDR1 reads MNHNY; CDR2 reads SVGAGI (reference sequence). V gave up 2 bases and J gave up 0 bases, with 7 bases separating them. This CDR3 reads CASSYRTVNTEAFF. The CDR3 DNA follows: TGTGCCAGCAGTTACCGGACAGTGAACACTGAAGCTTTCTTT.

The V gene is TRBV23-1, the J gene TRBJ1-4, with TRBD1 matching over 7 bases. TRBV23-1 is designated an ORF whose function remains uncertain. Germline trimming cut 8 bases from V and 0 bases from J; bases unmatched to any gene: 18. The CDR3 contains 19 residues. The CDR3 region has the DNA TGCGCCAGCCCGAACAAAAGCCGGGACAGCCCTGCAACTAATGAAAAACTGTTTTTT. It translates to CASPNKSRDSPATNEKLFF.

J is TRBJ2-3 and V is TRBV19, with 7 bases fitting TRBD1. With V trimmed by 5 bases and J by 7 bases, 6 bases remained unmatched. CDR1 and CDR2 from the germline V gene are LNHDA and SQIVND (reference sequence). The CDR3 runs 13 residues. The CDR3 protein is CASSYDRVNTQYF. DNA for the CDR3: TGTGCCAGTAGTTACGACAGGGTAAATACGCAGTATTTT.

V gene TRBV27 combines with J gene TRBJ2-3; 8 bases are a match to TRBD2. The ends lost 6 bases at V and 6 bases at J; junction bases unmatched: 5. CDR3 size: 13 residues. Germline V gene lookup returns CDR1 MNHEY and CDR2 SMNVEV (reference sequence). The CDR3 nucleotides read TGTGCCAGCAGCGGGGGGGCGGCGGATACGCAGTATTTT. Amino acid sequence: CASSGGAADTQYF.

The chain joins TRBV2 to TRBJ1-5; D not resolved. Between the trimmed V and J ends, which lost 3 bases and 0 bases, there was a span of 6 bases. The CDR3 is made up of 14 amino acids. Germline V gene lookup returns CDR1 SNHLY and CDR2 FYNNEI. The DNA for the CDR3 is TGTGCCAGCAGTGACAGGTATAGCAATCAGCCCCAGCATTTT. This gives the protein CASSDRYSNQPQHF.